This T cell receptor (beta chain) came from a study of Ad26.COV2.S vaccination and SARS-CoV-2 variants. Across the whole study: Into the muscle, Ad26.COV2.S was dosed once or twice, 56 days apart.

Documented treatment: some 19 received Ad26.COV2.S at low or high dose, single or two shots; about five received placebo; per-sample allocation not given. Following the first vaccine or placebo injection, samples were taken on day 63. At a Boston site, the person donating was an adult of 18-55 years. Study-wide results and limits: Breadth measured for non-spike TCRs was similar across vaccine and placebo recipients. Greater spike-specific TCR breadth was seen in vaccine recipients than in placebo recipients.

As for this clone: Its matching antigen is unknown.

The CDR3 is 13 residues long. From germline, CDR1 is MDHEN and CDR2 SYDVKM. Deletions cut 3 bases from V and 3 bases from J, with 6 bases between. Only in-frame clones appear in the TCRdb table, and some are missing; sequencing was by immunoSEQ multiplex PCR. The sample has about 330,000 clones; 85% to 90% are singletons. This sequence originates from a person aged 18 to 65 who received the Ad26.COV2.S COVID-19 vaccine or a placebo. Sequenced material: peripheral blood, taken in a trial of Ad26.COV2.S vaccine versus placebo. This chain connects TRBV28 to TRBJ1-3; the D gene is possibly TRBD1 (5 bases). CDR3 sequence (DNA): TGTGCCAGCAGTTTCCAGGGTGGAAACACCATATATTTT. Residues: CASSFQGGNTIYF.